The 3 T cell receptor beta chains listed next were all sequenced from one sample in a study of T cell responses to AZD1222 COVID-19 vaccine. Profiling relied on immunoSEQ multiplex PCR, and the TCRdb table lists in-frame clones only, not all of them. The table records about 79,000 clones, 80% of them present only once. This material consisted of peripheral blood, taken on day 0 of AZD1222 vaccination. These TCRs come from an adult in good health.

This clone has more than one count but fewer than ten. The J gene is TRBJ2-3, the V gene TRBV5-4; D uncertain. The V gene lost 4 bases and the J gene lost 5 bases, with 17 bases spanning the gap. CDR1 is SGHNT, CDR2 YYREEE, per germline (reference sequence). This CDR3 is built from 15 residues. The CDR3 coding sequence is TGTGCCAGCAGCCGGACCTCAAATGGTGTAGATACGCAGTATTTT. Translating gives CASSRTSNGVDTQYF.

This chain joins TRBV7-9 and TRBJ2-4; no firm D call. CDR1 is SEHNR, CDR2 FQNEAQ, per germline (reference sequence). This CDR3 spans 12 amino acids. With 1 base removed from V and 5 bases from J, the gap between germline ends came to 3 bases. The CDR3 spells CASSLVENIQYF. In DNA form, the CDR3 reads TGTGCCAGCAGCTTAGTAGAAAACATTCAGTACTTC.

The rearrangement uses TRBV3-1 (or the pseudogene TRBV3-2) and TRBJ1-2, with D hard to call. Germline CDR1 reads LGHDT; CDR2 reads YNNKEL (reference sequence). Trimming shortened V by 0 bases and J by 4 bases, and 9 bases separated the two germline ends. The CDR3 consists of 14 residues. CDR3 coding DNA: TGTGCCAGCAGCCAAGAGGTCCGGAGCTATGGCTACACCTTC. Its protein product is CASSQEVRSYGYTF.